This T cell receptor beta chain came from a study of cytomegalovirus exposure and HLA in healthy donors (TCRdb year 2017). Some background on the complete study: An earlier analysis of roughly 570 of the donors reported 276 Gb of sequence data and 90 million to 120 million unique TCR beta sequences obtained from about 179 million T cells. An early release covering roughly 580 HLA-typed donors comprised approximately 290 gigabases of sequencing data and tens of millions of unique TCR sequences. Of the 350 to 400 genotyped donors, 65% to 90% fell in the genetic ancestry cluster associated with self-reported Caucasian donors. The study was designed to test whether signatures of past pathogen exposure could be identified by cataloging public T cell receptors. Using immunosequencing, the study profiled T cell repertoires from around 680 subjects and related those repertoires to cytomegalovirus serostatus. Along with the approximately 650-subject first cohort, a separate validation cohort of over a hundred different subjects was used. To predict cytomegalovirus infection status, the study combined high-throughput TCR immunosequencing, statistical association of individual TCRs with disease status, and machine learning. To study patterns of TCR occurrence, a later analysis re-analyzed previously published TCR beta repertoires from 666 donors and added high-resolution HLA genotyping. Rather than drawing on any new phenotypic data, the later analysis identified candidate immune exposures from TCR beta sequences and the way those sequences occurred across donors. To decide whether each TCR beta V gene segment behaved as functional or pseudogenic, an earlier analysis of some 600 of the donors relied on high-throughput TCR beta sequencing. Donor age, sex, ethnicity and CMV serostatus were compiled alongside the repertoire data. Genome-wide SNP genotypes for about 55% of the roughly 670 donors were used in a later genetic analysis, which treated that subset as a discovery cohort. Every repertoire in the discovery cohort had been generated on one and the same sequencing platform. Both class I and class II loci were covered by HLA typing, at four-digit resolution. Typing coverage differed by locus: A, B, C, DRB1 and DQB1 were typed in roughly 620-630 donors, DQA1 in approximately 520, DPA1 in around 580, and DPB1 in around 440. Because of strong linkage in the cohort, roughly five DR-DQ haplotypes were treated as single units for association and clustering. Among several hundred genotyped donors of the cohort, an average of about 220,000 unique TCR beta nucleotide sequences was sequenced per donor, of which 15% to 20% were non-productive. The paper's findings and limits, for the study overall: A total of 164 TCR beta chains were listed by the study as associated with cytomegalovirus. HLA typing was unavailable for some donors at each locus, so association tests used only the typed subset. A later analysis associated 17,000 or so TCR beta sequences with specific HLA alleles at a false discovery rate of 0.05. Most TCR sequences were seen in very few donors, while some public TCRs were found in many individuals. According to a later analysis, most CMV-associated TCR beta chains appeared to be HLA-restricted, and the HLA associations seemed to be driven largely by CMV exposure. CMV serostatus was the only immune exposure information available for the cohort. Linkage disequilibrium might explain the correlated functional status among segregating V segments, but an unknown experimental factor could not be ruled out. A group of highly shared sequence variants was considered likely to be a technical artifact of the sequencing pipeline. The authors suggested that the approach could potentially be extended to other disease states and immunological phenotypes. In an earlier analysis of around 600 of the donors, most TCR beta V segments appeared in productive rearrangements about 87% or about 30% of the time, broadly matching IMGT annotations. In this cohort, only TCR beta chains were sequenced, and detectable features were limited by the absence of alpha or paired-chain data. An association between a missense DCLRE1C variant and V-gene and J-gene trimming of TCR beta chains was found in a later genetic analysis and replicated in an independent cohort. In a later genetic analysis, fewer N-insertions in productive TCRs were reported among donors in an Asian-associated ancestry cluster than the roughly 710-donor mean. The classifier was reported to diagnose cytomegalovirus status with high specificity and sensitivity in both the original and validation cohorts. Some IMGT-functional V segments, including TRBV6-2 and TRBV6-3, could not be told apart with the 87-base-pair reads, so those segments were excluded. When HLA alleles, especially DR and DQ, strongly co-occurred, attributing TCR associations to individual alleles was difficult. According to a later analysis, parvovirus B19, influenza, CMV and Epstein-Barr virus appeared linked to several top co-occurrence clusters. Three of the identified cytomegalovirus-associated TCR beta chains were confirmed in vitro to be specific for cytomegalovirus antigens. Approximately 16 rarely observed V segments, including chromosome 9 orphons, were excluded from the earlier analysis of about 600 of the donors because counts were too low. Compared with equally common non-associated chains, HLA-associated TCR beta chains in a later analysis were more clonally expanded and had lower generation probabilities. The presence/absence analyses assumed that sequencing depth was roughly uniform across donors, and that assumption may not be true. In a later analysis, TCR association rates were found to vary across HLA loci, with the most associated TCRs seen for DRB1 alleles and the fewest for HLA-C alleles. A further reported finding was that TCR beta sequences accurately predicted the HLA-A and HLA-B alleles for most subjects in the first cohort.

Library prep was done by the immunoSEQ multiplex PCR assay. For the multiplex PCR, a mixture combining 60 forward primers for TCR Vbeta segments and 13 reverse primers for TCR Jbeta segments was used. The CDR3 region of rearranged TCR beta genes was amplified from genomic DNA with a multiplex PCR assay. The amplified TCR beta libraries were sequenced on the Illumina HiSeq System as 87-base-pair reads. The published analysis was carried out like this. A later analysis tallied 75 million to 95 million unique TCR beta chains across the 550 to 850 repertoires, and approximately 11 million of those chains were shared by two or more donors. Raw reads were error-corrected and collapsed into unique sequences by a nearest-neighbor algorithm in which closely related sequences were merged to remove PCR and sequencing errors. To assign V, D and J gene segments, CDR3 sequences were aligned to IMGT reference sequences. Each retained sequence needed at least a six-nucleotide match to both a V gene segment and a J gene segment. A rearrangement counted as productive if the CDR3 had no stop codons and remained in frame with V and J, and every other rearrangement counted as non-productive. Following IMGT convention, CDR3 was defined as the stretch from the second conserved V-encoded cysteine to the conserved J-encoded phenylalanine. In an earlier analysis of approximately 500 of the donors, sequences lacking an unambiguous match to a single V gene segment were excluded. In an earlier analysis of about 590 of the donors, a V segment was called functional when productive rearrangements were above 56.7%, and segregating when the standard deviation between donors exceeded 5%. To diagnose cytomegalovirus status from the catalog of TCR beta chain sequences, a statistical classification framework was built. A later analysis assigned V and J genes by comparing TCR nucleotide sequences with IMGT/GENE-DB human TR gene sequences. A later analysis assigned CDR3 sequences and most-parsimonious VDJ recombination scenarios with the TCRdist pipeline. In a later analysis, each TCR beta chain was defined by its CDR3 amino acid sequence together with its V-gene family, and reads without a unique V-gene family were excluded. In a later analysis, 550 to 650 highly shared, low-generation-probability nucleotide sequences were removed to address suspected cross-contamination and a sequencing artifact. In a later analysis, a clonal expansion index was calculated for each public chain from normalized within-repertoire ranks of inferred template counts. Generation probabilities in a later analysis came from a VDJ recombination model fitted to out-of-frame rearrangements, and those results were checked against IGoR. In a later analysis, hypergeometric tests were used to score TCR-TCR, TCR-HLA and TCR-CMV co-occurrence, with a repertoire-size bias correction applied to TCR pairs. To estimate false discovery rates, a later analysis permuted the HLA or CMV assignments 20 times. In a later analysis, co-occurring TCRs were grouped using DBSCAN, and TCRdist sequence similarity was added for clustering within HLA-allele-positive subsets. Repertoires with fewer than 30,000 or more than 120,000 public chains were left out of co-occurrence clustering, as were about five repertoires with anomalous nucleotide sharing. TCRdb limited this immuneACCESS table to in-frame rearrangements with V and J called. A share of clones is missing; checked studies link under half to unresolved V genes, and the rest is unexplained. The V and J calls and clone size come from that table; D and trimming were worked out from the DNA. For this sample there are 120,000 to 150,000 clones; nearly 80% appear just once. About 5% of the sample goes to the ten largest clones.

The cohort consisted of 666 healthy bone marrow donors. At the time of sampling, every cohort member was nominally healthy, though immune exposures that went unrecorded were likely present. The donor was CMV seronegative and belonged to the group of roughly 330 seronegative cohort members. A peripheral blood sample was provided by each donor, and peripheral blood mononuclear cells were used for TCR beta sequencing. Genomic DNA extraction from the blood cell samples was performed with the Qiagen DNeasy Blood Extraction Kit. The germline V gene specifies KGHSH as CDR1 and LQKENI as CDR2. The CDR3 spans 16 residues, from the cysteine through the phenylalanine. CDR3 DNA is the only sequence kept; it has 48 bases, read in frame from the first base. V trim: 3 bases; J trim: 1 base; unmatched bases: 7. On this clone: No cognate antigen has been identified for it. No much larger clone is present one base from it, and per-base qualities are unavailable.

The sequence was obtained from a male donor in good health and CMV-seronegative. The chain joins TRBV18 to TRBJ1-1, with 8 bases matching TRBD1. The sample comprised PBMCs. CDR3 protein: CASSPWDRRTNTEAFF. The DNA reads TGTGCCAGCTCACCCTGGGACAGGCGTACGAACACTGAAGCTTTCTTT.